The rows below give T cell receptor beta chains drawn from one sample of a study of cytomegalovirus exposure and HLA in healthy donors. Produced via immunoSEQ multiplex PCR; TCRdb's table is partial and in-frame only. The repertoire holds about 140,000 clones, roughly 66% seen once, with approximately 6.5% in the top ten. Sequenced input: PBMCs. These TCRs come from a woman in her fifties or sixties in good health and CMV-seronegative. CDR3s include the opening cysteine and the closing phenylalanine or tryptophan. D genes are given only for firm matches. Size tells how often a clone was seen (once, few, many) or the class of an expanded clone, and some rows leave it out.

TRBV19,.,TRBD2,TRBJ2-3,CASSASGGTDTQYF,TGTGCCAGTAGTGCTAGCGGGGGGACAGATACGCAGTATTTT
TRBV7-9,.,TRBD2,TRBJ2-1,CASSPRTSGYNEQFF,TGTGCCAGCAGCCCACGGACTAGCGGATACAATGAGCAGTTCTTC
TRBV5-1,.,TRBD2,TRBJ2-5,CASSSLAGGPGETQYF,TGCGCCAGCAGCTCTCTAGCGGGAGGGCCGGGGGAGACCCAGTACTTC
TRBV2,.,TRBD1,TRBJ2-7,CASRKPTGGYEQYF,TGTGCCAGCAGGAAGCCTACAGGGGGCTACGAGCAGTACTTC
TRBV6-5,once,TRBD2,TRBJ2-3,CASSRRSGGTDTQYF,TGTGCCAGCAGTCGACGTAGCGGGGGGACAGATACGCAGTATTTT
TRBV6-7,.,.,TRBJ2-7,CASSGSYEQYF,TGTGCCAGCAGCGGTTCCTACGAGCAGTACTTC
TRBV2,.,.,TRBJ2-6,CASRQQASGANVLTF,TGTGCCAGCAGGCAACAGGCTTCCGGGGCCAACGTCCTGACTTTC
TRBV19,.,.,TRBJ1-6,CASREDGVGSPLHF,TGTGCCAGTAGGGAGGACGGCGTCGGATCACCCCTCCACTTT
TRBV13,.,TRBD1,TRBJ2-7,CASSPTTDRVRDF,TGTGCCAGCAGCCCCACTACCGACAGGGTGAGGGACTTC
TRBV7-2,few,TRBD1,TRBJ1-3,CASSSHRGTGNTIYF,TGTGCCAGCAGCTCTCACAGGGGAACTGGAAACACCATATATTTT
TRBV5-4,.,.,TRBJ2-2,CASRAGVTNTGELFF,TGTGCCAGCAGGGCAGGGGTCACGAACACCGGGGAGCTGTTTTTT
TRBV9,few,TRBD1,TRBJ1-1,CASSPTGGDTEAFF,TGTGCCAGCAGCCCTACAGGGGGCGACACTGAAGCTTTCTTT
TRBV5-1,.,.,TRBJ2-3,CASSLAGVPDTQYF,TGCGCCAGCAGCTTGGCGGGAGTGCCAGATACGCAGTATTTT
TRBV6-6,.,.,TRBJ2-7,CATQRAGLYEQYF,TGTGCCACCCAGAGAGCGGGTCTCTACGAGCAGTACTTC
TRBV28,.,TRBD2,TRBJ2-3,CAIVPAGVGTDTQYF,TGTGCCATCGTCCCAGCGGGAGTAGGCACAGATACGCAGTATTTT
TRBV19,few,TRBD1,TRBJ2-3,CASSTGRQGHTDTQYF,TGTGCCAGTAGTACCGGACGACAGGGACACACAGATACGCAGTATTTT
TRBV2,.,.,TRBJ2-7,CASRRDKQDRAYEQYF,TGTGCCAGCAGACGTGACAAGCAGGATAGAGCCTACGAGCAGTACTTC
TRBV9,many,.,TRBJ2-2,CASSPVLGGGELFF,TGTGCCAGCAGCCCGGTTCTGGGGGGCGGGGAGCTGTTTTTT
TRBV9,.,.,TRBJ1-2,CASSVGSGAGYTF,TGTGCCAGCAGCGTAGGATCAGGGGCTGGCTACACCTTC
TRBV6-5,.,.,TRBJ2-5,CASSEVRGETQYF,TGTGCCAGCAGTGAGGTCAGGGGAGAGACCCAGTACTTC
TRBV5-6,.,TRBD2,TRBJ2-7,CASSLGLAGGRDEQYF,TGTGCCAGCAGCTTGGGACTAGCGGGGGGGCGCGACGAGCAGTACTTC
TRBV11-1,.,.,TRBJ2-7,CASSSGFGYEQYF,TGTGCCAGCAGCTCAGGATTTGGGTACGAGCAGTACTTC
TRBV11-2,once,.,TRBJ1-6,CASSIRDKGSPLHF,TGTGCCAGCAGCATCAGGGATAAAGGCTCACCCCTCCACTTT
TRBV15,few,.,TRBJ1-2,CATSRGLTSNYGYTF,TGTGCCACCAGCAGGGGCTTAACATCAAACTATGGCTACACCTTC
TRBV5-6,.,TRBD1,TRBJ1-6,CASSLTRDRGYNSPLHF,TGTGCCAGCAGCTTGACACGGGACAGGGGCTATAATTCACCCCTCCACTTT
TRBV7-3,.,TRBD1,TRBJ1-2,CASSPTGGEGYGYTF,TGTGCCAGCAGCCCCACAGGGGGCGAGGGCTATGGCTACACCTTC
TRBV5-1,.,TRBD1,TRBJ2-5,CASSPGTAMETQYF,TGCGCCAGCAGCCCCGGGACAGCTATGGAGACCCAGTACTTC
TRBV7-8,.,.,TRBJ1-2,CASSLAQYNYGYTF,TGTGCCAGCAGCTTAGCCCAGTATAACTATGGCTACACCTTC
TRBV25-1,once,.,TRBJ1-1,CASSEFRGNTEAFF,TGTGCCAGCAGTGAATTTAGGGGGAACACTGAAGCTTTCTTT
TRBV7-9,.,TRBD1,TRBJ2-1,CSSSPGDSSYNEQFF,TGTTCCAGCAGCCCAGGGGACAGCTCCTACAATGAGCAGTTCTTC
TRBV11-1,.,TRBD1,TRBJ2-3,CASSKTGIGNTQYF,TGTGCCAGCAGCAAGACAGGGATTGGAAATACGCAGTATTTT
TRBV9,.,.,TRBJ2-5,CASSVGSKGFETQYF,TGTGCCAGCAGCGTAGGGAGTAAGGGGTTCGAGACCCAGTACTTC
TRBV2,.,.,TRBJ2-1,CASSLGGSSYNEQFF,TGTGCCAGCAGCTTGGGGGGTTCTTCCTACAATGAGCAGTTCTTC
TRBV14,.,TRBD2,TRBJ2-1,CASSEISGRGNEQFF,TGTGCCAGCAGCGAGATTAGCGGGAGGGGCAATGAGCAGTTCTTC
TRBV6-5,.,TRBD1,TRBJ2-7,CASSPDRDPIYEQYF,TGTGCCAGCAGTCCCGACAGGGACCCTATCTACGAGCAGTACTTC
TRBV6-6,.,.,TRBJ1-5,CASSYGAPYSNQPQHF,TGTGCCAGCAGTTACGGGGCACCATATAGCAATCAGCCCCAGCATTTT
TRBV6-1,.,TRBD2,TRBJ2-3,CASNSASGKADTQYF,TGTGCCAGCAATTCCGCTAGCGGGAAAGCAGATACGCAGTATTTT
TRBV6-1,.,.,TRBJ1-5,CASSELGVRNQPQHF,TGTGCCAGCAGTGAACTCGGGGTGCGCAATCAGCCCCAGCATTTT
TRBV7-6,.,TRBD2,TRBJ2-3,CASSLGVIAGSDTQYF,TGTGCCAGCAGCTTAGGAGTGATAGCGGGGTCAGATACGCAGTATTTT
TRBV5-4,.,TRBD1,TRBJ1-6,CASSSKTGGNSPLHF,TGTGCCAGCAGCTCAAAGACAGGGGGTAATTCACCCCTCCACTTT
TRBV5-5,once,TRBD2,TRBJ2-2,CASSLNGGAGGELFF,TGTGCCAGCAGCTTGAACGGGGGGGCTGGCGGGGAGCTGTTTTTT
TRBV6-1,.,TRBD1,TRBJ1-2,CASSEGQLGAYGYTF,TGTGCCAGCAGTGAGGGACAGTTGGGGGCCTATGGCTACACCTTC
TRBV7-2,.,.,TRBJ2-6,CASSSSRGAGANVLTF,TGTGCCAGCAGCTCATCCAGGGGAGCTGGGGCCAACGTCCTGACTTTC
TRBV7-2,.,TRBD2,TRBJ2-7,CASSLEATSGSYEQYF,TGTGCCAGCAGCTTAGAGGCGACTAGCGGGAGCTACGAGCAGTACTTC
TRBV5-1,.,TRBD1,TRBJ1-2,CASGPTGESGYGYTF,TGCGCCAGCGGACCCACAGGGGAGTCGGGCTATGGCTACACCTTC
TRBV4-1,.,TRBD2,TRBJ2-1,CATPVRTSGRVWPYNEQFF,TGCGCCACCCCCGTTCGGACTAGCGGGAGGGTCTGGCCCTACAATGAGCAGTTCTTC
TRBV5-4,.,.,TRBJ2-7,CASSLVRGTEQYF,TGTGCCAGCAGCTTGGTGCGGGGAACCGAGCAGTACTTC
TRBV12-2,once,.,TRBJ2-3,CASRLTGTSGRGTDTQYF,TGTGCAAGTCGTCTCACCGGGACTAGCGGGAGGGGGACAGATACGCAGTATTTT